A single sample is the source of the 6 T cell receptor beta chains below, sequenced in a study of T-cell reconstitution after alpha-beta-depleted transplantation in children. Unique molecular identifiers were built into the TCRbeta library. TCRdb called the PCR reads again in MiXCR, with one record for every CDR3 protein. The sample shows about 980,000 distinct CDR3 sequences, around 30% of them seen only once. Specimen: PBMCs, mostly from graft donor cells, collected 360 days after TCRalphabeta/CD19-depleted stem cell transplant. These receptors were obtained from a boy younger than two who had a stem cell transplant for SCID, so the T cells may come from the graft donor.

This clonotype was counted between two and nine times. The chain couples TRBV7-2 to TRBJ1-3; possible D gene TRBD1, 5 bases. The germline CDR1 and CDR2 sequences are SGHTA and FQGNSA. The CDR3 is 15 residues long. V dropped 1 base and J dropped 4 bases, with 11 bases sitting between them. The CDR3 protein is CASSLGGTDGNTIYF. The CDR3 DNA is TGTGCCAGCAGCTTAGGGGGGACCGACGGAAACACCATATATTTT.

The rearrangement links TRBV20-1 to TRBJ1-5, with D perhaps matching TRBD1 (5 bases). The CDR3 has 12 residues. The germline V gene has CDR1 DFQATT and CDR2 SNEGSKA (reference sequence). With 7 bases removed from V and 3 bases from J, the gap between germline ends came to 10 bases. In DNA form, the CDR3 reads TGCAGTGTGGGGGACGTCAATCAGCCCCAGCATTTT. It yields the protein CSVGDVNQPQHF.

The gene calls are TRBV4-1 and TRBJ2-7, with a tentative D call TRBD1 (5 bases). V dropped 0 bases and J dropped 3 bases, with 12 bases sitting between them. The CDR3 covers 15 residues. CDR1 is MGHRA, CDR2 YSYEKL, per germline. CDR3 sequence reads: CASSQDDQGSYEQYF. The CDR3 nucleotides read TGCGCCAGCAGCCAAGATGACCAGGGAAGCTACGAGCAGTACTTC.

The chain employs TRBV29-1 and TRBJ2-5, with 10 bases fitting TRBD1. The CDR3 length is 14 residues. Germline CDR1 and CDR2: SQVTM and ANQGSEA. The V and J ends lost 6 bases and 4 bases, in that order; junction bases with no gene match: 8. The CDR3 region has the DNA TGCAGCGTCGGCGACAGGGGGCGAGGAGAGACCCAGTACTTC. This gives the protein CSVGDRGRGETQYF.

V usage is TRBV12-3 or TRBV12-4 and J usage is TRBJ1-1; D is unclear. The CDR3 sequence is 12 residues long. V lost 9 bases and J lost 1, with 9 bases in between. CDR3 sequence reads: CASLRSNTEAFF. CDR3 bases: TGTGCCAGTTTAAGGTCGAACACTGAAGCTTTCTTT.

A remark on this clonotype: At one end the junction does not follow the germline gene, possibly because of a read error. The rearrangement links TRBV20-1 to TRBJ2-2; 13 bases map to TRBD2. The CDR3 runs to 19 residues. Germline assignment: CDR1 DFQATT and CDR2 SNEGSKA (reference sequence). The CDR3 sequence: CRAREPTSGGLLDTGELFF. The CDR3 region has the DNA TGCAGGGCTAGAGAGCCGACTAGCGGGGGGCTTTTGGACACCGGGGAGCTGTTTTTT.